This entry lists 5 T cell receptor beta chains sequenced from one sample in a study of blood T cell repertoires in COVID-19. TCRdb keeps only in-frame clones here, not all; method: immunoSEQ multiplex PCR. The table includes 80,000 to 100,000 clones, around 80% detected once. The source material was peripheral blood. The origin of the receptors is a human donor in a cohort sampled during active COVID-19.

This clone has only one observation. The chain couples TRBV3-1 (or the pseudogene TRBV3-2) to TRBJ1-4; 11 bases line up with TRBD1. The CDR3 totals 16 residues. The V gene's germline CDR1 is LGHDT and CDR2 YNNKEL (reference sequence). V was pared by 4 bases and J by 4 bases, with 5 bases of the junction left unmatched. CDR3 sequence (DNA): TGTGCCAGCAGCCTGGGACAGGGGGGGTTTAATGAAAAACTGTTTTTT. Translation gives CASSLGQGGFNEKLFF.

V usage is TRBV19 and J usage is TRBJ1-5; 7 nucleotides agree with TRBD1. The trim removed 2 bases at V and 6 bases at J, leaving 7 bases unmatched. The CDR3 extends over 15 amino acids. Germline V lookup: CDR1 LNHDA, CDR2 SQIVND (reference sequence). The CDR3 coding sequence is TGTGCCAGTAGTATAACCAGGGGGTATGTTCAGCCCCAGCATTTT. It codes for CASSITRGYVQPQHF.

The chain employs TRBV9 and TRBJ1-1; D gene ambiguous. Trimming stripped 4 bases from V and 1 base from J, with 14 bases between. The CDR3 contains 15 residues. Germline CDR1 reads SGDLS; CDR2 reads YYNGEE. CDR3 protein: CASSPRVGGNTEAFF. Written as DNA, the CDR3 is TGTGCCAGCAGCCCGAGGGTGGGAGGGAACACTGAAGCTTTCTTT.

This sequence joins TRBV28 and TRBJ2-1, with TRBD2 as a possible D gene (5 bases). The CDR3 consists of 15 residues. CDR1 is MDHEN and CDR2 is SYDVKM in the germline V gene. V dropped 8 bases and J dropped 0 bases, with 14 bases sitting between them. CDR3 amino acids: CASLSGPSSYNEQFF. The CDR3 nucleotides are TGTGCCAGCCTGAGCGGCCCAAGCTCCTACAATGAGCAGTTCTTC.

The CDR3 loop reads CASSLTVSSYEQYF. The CDR3 bases are TGTGCCAGCAGCTTAACAGTAAGCTCCTACGAGCAGTACTTC. The chain carries TRBV11-2 and TRBJ2-7; D remains ambiguous. Trimming cost V 2 bases and J 0 bases, with 8 bases left between them. CDR1 SGHAT and CDR2 FQNNGV come from the germline V gene. The CDR3 covers 14 residues. Complete variable domain (other parts from reference TRBV11-2 and TRBJ2-7): EAGVAQSPRYKIIEKRQSVAFWCNPISGHATLYWYQQILGQGPKLLIQFQNNGVVDDSQLPKDRFSAERLKGVDSTLKIQPAKLEDSAVYLCASSLTVSSYEQYFGPGTRLTVT.